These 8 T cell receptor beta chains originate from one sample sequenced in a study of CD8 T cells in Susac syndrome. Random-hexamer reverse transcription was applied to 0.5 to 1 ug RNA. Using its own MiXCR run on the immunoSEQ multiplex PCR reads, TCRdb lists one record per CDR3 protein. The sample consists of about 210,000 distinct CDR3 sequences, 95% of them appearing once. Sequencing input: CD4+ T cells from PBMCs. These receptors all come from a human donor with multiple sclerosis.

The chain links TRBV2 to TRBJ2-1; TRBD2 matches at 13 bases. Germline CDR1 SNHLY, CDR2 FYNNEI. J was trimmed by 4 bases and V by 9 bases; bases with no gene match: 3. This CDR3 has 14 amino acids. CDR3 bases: TGTGCCAGGGAGGGACTAGCGGGATACAATGAGCAGTTCTTC. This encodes CAREGLAGYNEQFF.

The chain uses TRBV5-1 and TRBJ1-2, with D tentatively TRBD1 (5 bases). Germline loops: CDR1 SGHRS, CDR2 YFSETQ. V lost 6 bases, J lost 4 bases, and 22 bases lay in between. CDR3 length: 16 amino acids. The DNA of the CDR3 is TGCGCCAGCACCCCCTCGGGGGGGGACGTCGGCTATGGCTACACCTTC. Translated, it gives CASTPSGGDVGYGYTF.

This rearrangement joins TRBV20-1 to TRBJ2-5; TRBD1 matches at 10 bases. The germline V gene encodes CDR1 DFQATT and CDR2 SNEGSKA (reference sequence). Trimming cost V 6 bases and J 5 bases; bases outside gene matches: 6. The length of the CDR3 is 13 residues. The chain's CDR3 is CSAPGQGMETQYF. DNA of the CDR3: TGCAGTGCGCCGGGACAGGGGATGGAGACCCAGTACTTC.

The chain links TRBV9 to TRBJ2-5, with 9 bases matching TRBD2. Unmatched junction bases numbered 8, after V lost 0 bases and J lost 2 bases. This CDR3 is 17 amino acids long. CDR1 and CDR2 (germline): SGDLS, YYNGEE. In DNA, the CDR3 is TGTGCCAGCAGCGTAGCTGGCGCGGGGGGGCCTCAAGAGACCCAGTACTTC. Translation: CASSVAGAGGPQETQYF.

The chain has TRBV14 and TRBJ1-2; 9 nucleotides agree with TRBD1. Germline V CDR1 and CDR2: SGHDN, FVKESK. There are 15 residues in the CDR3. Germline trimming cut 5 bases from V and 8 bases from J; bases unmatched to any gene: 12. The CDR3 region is CASSSPGQGVYGYTF. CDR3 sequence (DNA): TGTGCCAGCAGCTCTCCGGGACAGGGTGTCTACGGCTACACCTTC.

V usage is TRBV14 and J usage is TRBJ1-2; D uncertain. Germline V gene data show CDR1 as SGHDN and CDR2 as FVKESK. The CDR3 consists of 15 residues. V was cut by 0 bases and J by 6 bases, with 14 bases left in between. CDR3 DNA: TGTGCCAGCAGCCAAGAGGCCCTCCTGGGGAATGGCTACACCTTC. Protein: CASSQEALLGNGYTF.

CDR3: CATSRDLAKNYGYTF. Written as DNA, the CDR3 is TGTGCCACCAGCAGAGATTTGGCCAAGAACTATGGCTACACCTTC. V is TRBV15 and J is TRBJ1-2; D not resolved. The CDR3 has 15 amino acids. Trimming stripped 0 bases from V and 2 bases from J, with 10 bases between. Germline V gives CDR1 LNHNV, CDR2 YYDKDF (reference sequence).

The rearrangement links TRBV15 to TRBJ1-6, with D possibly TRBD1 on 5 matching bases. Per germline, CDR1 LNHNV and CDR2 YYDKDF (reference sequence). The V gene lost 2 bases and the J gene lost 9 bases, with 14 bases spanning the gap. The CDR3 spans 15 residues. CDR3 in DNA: TGTGCCACCAGCAGAACCAGGGAGGTTCTTTCACCCCTCCACTTT. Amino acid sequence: CATSRTREVLSPLHF.